These T cell receptor beta chains were read from a single sample in a study of cytomegalovirus exposure and HLA in healthy donors. Here immunoSEQ multiplex PCR was the method, and the copy in TCRdb shows in-frame clones only, minus some. The sample holds some 140,000 clones, roughly four fifths seen once. The sequencing sample was made of PBMCs. The receptors stem from a young man in good health and CMV-seronegative. Both conserved end residues are part of each CDR3. A D gene is named only where the DNA matches it firmly. Clone size is given for some rows only: seen once, a few or many times, or a class if the clone is expanded.

CDR3 protein: CSARAGEKLFF; CDR3 DNA: TGCAGTGCTAGGGCTGGTGAAAAACTGTTTTTT; D gene: NA; clone size: NA; V gene: TRBV20-1; J gene: TRBJ1-4
CDR3 protein: CASSFYRGSNQPQHF; CDR3 DNA: TGTGCCAGCAGTTTTTACAGGGGAAGCAATCAGCCCCAGCATTTT; D gene: TRBD1; clone size: NA; V gene: TRBV6-5; J gene: TRBJ1-5
CDR3 protein: CASTQSAALGNTEAFF; CDR3 DNA: TGTGCCAGCACCCAATCGGCGGCGTTAGGGAACACTGAAGCTTTCTTT; D gene: NA; clone size: NA; V gene: TRBV27; J gene: TRBJ1-1
CDR3 protein: CASGGVSATNEKLFF; CDR3 DNA: TGCGCCAGCGGAGGAGTTTCGGCAACTAATGAAAAACTGTTTTTT; D gene: NA; clone size: NA; V gene: TRBV4-1; J gene: TRBJ1-4
CDR3 protein: CASSQGLALGTQYF; CDR3 DNA: TGCGCCAGCAGCCAAGGACTAGCGTTGGGGACCCAGTACTTC; D gene: TRBD2; clone size: NA; V gene: TRBV4-3; J gene: TRBJ2-5
CDR3 protein: CASSDGQGGNQPQHF; CDR3 DNA: TGTGCCAGCAGCGATGGACAGGGAGGCAATCAGCCCCAGCATTTT; D gene: TRBD1; clone size: NA; V gene: TRBV9; J gene: TRBJ1-5
CDR3 protein: CASSGGDRPQHF; CDR3 DNA: TGTGCCAGCAGTGGGGGGGACCGGCCCCAGCATTTT; D gene: NA; clone size: NA; V gene: TRBV2; J gene: TRBJ1-5
CDR3 protein: CASSQGGGELFF; CDR3 DNA: TGTGCCAGCAGTCAGGGTGGCGGGGAGCTGTTTTTT; D gene: NA; clone size: NA; V gene: TRBV14; J gene: TRBJ2-2
CDR3 protein: CAWSVTGSNTEAFF; CDR3 DNA: TGTGCCTGGAGTGTCACAGGGTCGAACACTGAAGCTTTCTTT; D gene: NA; clone size: NA; V gene: TRBV30; J gene: TRBJ1-1
CDR3 protein: CASSRQPPGQGSSGYTF; CDR3 DNA: TGTGCCAGCAGCCGACAGCCTCCGGGACAGGGGTCATCTGGCTACACCTTC; D gene: TRBD1; clone size: NA; V gene: TRBV5-4; J gene: TRBJ1-2
CDR3 protein: CASSLDVLRDRAPYEQYF; CDR3 DNA: TGTGCCAGCAGCTTAGATGTGTTGCGGGACAGGGCCCCCTACGAGCAGTACTTC; D gene: TRBD1; clone size: NA; V gene: TRBV7-9; J gene: TRBJ2-7
CDR3 protein: CSVAGTSYEQYF; CDR3 DNA: TGCAGCGTGGCCGGGACTAGTTACGAGCAGTACTTC; D gene: TRBD2; clone size: NA; V gene: TRBV29-1; J gene: TRBJ2-7
CDR3 protein: CASSPWEYVDTGELFF; CDR3 DNA: TGTGCCAGCAGCCCCTGGGAGTATGTTGACACCGGGGAGCTGTTTTTT; D gene: NA; clone size: few; V gene: TRBV5-6; J gene: TRBJ2-2
CDR3 protein: CASSVQETSGRVNNEQFF; CDR3 DNA: TGTGCCAGCAGCGTACAAGAGACTAGCGGGAGGGTCAACAATGAGCAGTTCTTC; D gene: TRBD2; clone size: NA; V gene: TRBV9; J gene: TRBJ2-1
CDR3 protein: CASSRAASRVVTYNEQFF; CDR3 DNA: TGTGCCAGTAGCCGAGCGGCCTCCAGAGTTGTTACGTACAATGAGCAGTTCTTC; D gene: NA; clone size: NA; V gene: TRBV19; J gene: TRBJ2-1
CDR3 protein: CASSGLSSGANVLTF; CDR3 DNA: TGTGCCAGCAGCGGACTGTCCTCTGGGGCCAACGTCCTGACTTTC; D gene: NA; clone size: NA; V gene: TRBV27; J gene: TRBJ2-6
CDR3 protein: CASSQDSGGPGELFF; CDR3 DNA: TGCGCCAGCAGCCAAGATTCGGGGGGCCCCGGGGAGCTGTTTTTT; D gene: NA; clone size: few; V gene: TRBV4-3; J gene: TRBJ2-2
CDR3 protein: CASSASGSSTGELFF; CDR3 DNA: TGTGCCAGCAGTGCTAGCGGGAGTAGCACCGGGGAGCTGTTTTTT; D gene: TRBD2; clone size: few; V gene: TRBV6-5; J gene: TRBJ2-2
CDR3 protein: CASSPPTGVEDTQYF; CDR3 DNA: TGTGCCAGCAGCCCCCCCACGGGGGTGGAAGATACGCAGTATTTT; D gene: NA; clone size: NA; V gene: TRBV7-9; J gene: TRBJ2-3
CDR3 protein: CASSTPDSGLGYTF; CDR3 DNA: TGTGCCAGCAGTACCCCGGACAGTGGTCTTGGCTACACCTTC; D gene: NA; clone size: NA; V gene: TRBV6-5; J gene: TRBJ1-2
CDR3 protein: CASSFGGGDLTGELFF; CDR3 DNA: TGTGCCAGCAGCTTCGGCGGAGGCGATCTGACCGGGGAGCTGTTTTTT; D gene: NA; clone size: once; V gene: TRBV7-6; J gene: TRBJ2-2
CDR3 protein: CASSLGTGTSYEQYF; CDR3 DNA: TGTGCCAGCAGCTTAGGGACAGGAACGTCCTACGAGCAGTACTTC; D gene: TRBD1; clone size: NA; V gene: TRBV7-9; J gene: TRBJ2-7
CDR3 protein: CASTQDDTYGYTF; CDR3 DNA: TGTGCCAGCACCCAGGATGACACCTATGGCTACACCTTC; D gene: NA; clone size: NA; V gene: TRBV6-5; J gene: TRBJ1-2
CDR3 protein: CASSFDGGTGELFF; CDR3 DNA: TGTGCCAGCAGTTTCGACGGGGGCACCGGGGAGCTGTTTTTT; D gene: NA; clone size: few; V gene: TRBV27; J gene: TRBJ2-2
CDR3 protein: CASSYSPGGGYEQYF; CDR3 DNA: TGTGCCAGCAGTTACTCTCCAGGGGGAGGCTACGAGCAGTACTTC; D gene: NA; clone size: NA; V gene: TRBV6-5; J gene: TRBJ2-7
CDR3 protein: CASRSGTGANEQYF; CDR3 DNA: TGTGCCAGCAGAAGCGGGACAGGGGCCAACGAGCAGTACTTC; D gene: TRBD1; clone size: NA; V gene: TRBV27; J gene: TRBJ2-7
CDR3 protein: CASRFPGQGIPDTQYF; CDR3 DNA: TGTGCCAGCAGGTTTCCGGGACAGGGTATCCCAGATACGCAGTATTTT; D gene: TRBD1; clone size: few; V gene: TRBV2; J gene: TRBJ2-3
CDR3 protein: CASSLAGQGYSPLHF; CDR3 DNA: TGCGCCAGCAGCTTGGCAGGACAGGGTTATTCACCCCTCCACTTT; D gene: TRBD1; clone size: NA; V gene: TRBV5-1; J gene: TRBJ1-6
CDR3 protein: CAWSTSGTNDF; CDR3 DNA: TGTGCCTGGAGTACGAGCGGGACGAACGACTTC; D gene: TRBD2; clone size: few; V gene: TRBV30; J gene: TRBJ2-7
CDR3 protein: CASSLGGQGSYEQYF; CDR3 DNA: TGTGCCAGCAGCTTGGGAGGACAGGGGTCCTACGAGCAGTACTTC; D gene: TRBD1; clone size: NA; V gene: TRBV5-6; J gene: TRBJ2-7
CDR3 protein: CASSLGSGGISLFAEAFF; CDR3 DNA: TGTGCCAGCAGCCTCGGAAGTGGGGGGATATCGCTGTTTGCTGAAGCTTTCTTT; D gene: NA; clone size: few; V gene: TRBV11-2; J gene: TRBJ1-1